This T cell receptor (beta chain) was recovered during a study of control samples from healthy donors and cancer patients (dated by TCRdb to the early 2020s). Receptor libraries were prepared by the immunoSEQ multiplex PCR assay. TCRdb holds this immuneACCESS table with in-frame rearrangements only. Some clones are missing; in checked studies, unresolved V genes explain under half, and the rest has no known cause. The table for this sample lists 120,000 to 150,000 clones; about 91% of them were counted only once. The ten largest clones capture approximately 3.4% of the sample. Comment on this clone: It lacks a known antigen. There are no base qualities to consult, and no much larger clone falls within one base.

The cysteine opens and the phenylalanine closes a CDR3 of 11 amino acids. The read is trimmed to its CDR3 DNA, 33 bases read in frame from base 1. The germline V gene (reference sequence) supplies CDR1 PRHDT and CDR2 FYEKMQ. A distance of 10 bases separates the germline ends of V and J, which lose 4 bases and 9 bases respectively. Sequencing was carried out using blood. This sequence originates from a man aged 25-45 years in good health. The sequence joins TRBV13 to TRBJ2-7, with the D assignment possibly TRBD1 or TRBD2, given 6 matching bases for each. Here the CDR3 is given as CASSSGGLQYF. In nucleotides, the sequence is TGTGCCAGCAGCTCCGGGGGCCTGCAGTACTTC. When the CDR3 is completed using the reference TRBV13 and TRBJ2-7 genes on either side, the full variable domain is AAGVIQSPRHLIKEKRETATLKCYPIPRHDTVYWYQQGPGQDPQFLISFYEKMQSDKGSIPDRFSAQQFSDYHSELNMSSLELGDSALYFCASSSGGLQYFGPGTRLTVT.